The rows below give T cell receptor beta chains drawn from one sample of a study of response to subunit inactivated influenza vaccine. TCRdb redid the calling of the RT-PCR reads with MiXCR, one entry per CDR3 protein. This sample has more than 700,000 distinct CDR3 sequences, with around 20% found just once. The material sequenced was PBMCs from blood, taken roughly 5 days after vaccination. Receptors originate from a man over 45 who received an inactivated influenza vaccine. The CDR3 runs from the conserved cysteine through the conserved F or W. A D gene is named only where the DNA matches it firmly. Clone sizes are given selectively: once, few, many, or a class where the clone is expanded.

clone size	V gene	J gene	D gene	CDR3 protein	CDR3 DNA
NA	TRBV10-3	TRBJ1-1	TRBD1	CAIRDRGEPHTEAFF	TGTGCCATCAGAGACAGGGGCGAACCTCACACTGAAGCTTTCTTT
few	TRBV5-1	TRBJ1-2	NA	CASSPAFGGVNYGYTF	TGCGCCAGCAGCCCTGCCTTCGGGGGAGTTAACTATGGCTACACCTTC
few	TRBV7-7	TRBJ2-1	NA	CASSPGTYDNEQFF	TGTGCCAGCAGCCCCGGGACGTACGACAATGAGCAGTTCTTC
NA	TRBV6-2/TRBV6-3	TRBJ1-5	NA	CASSLGPQGHSNQPQHF	TGTGCCAGCAGCCTCGGACCACAGGGACATAGCAATCAGCCCCAGCATTTT
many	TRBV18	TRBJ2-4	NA	CASSRDGSPKNIQYF	TGTGCCAGCTCAAGGGACGGCTCTCCAAAAAACATTCAGTACTTC
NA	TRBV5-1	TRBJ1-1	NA	CASCPDAGMNTEAFF	TGCGCCAGCTGCCCGGACGCGGGGATGAACACTGAAGCTTTCTTT
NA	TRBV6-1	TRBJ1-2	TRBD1	CASSARDRANGYTF	TGTGCCAGCAGTGCCCGGGACAGGGCTAATGGCTACACCTTC
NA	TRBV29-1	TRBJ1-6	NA	CSAYRTENSPLHF	TGCAGCGCCTATAGGACAGAAAATTCACCCCTCCACTTT
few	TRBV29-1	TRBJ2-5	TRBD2	CSVDGLRGGYQETQYF	TGCAGCGTTGACGGCCTGCGCGGGGGGTACCAAGAGACCCAGTACTTC
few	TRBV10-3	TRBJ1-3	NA	CAIIDSPSGNTIYF	TGTGCCATCATTGACAGTCCTTCTGGAAACACCATATATTTT
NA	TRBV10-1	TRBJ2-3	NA	CASSDGRGYTDTQYF	TGCGCCAGCAGTGATGGTAGGGGGTACACAGATACGCAGTATTTT
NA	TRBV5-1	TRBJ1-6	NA	CASRRLRSNSYNSPLHF	TGCGCCAGCAGACGACTTAGGAGCAACTCCTATAATTCACCCCTCCACTTT
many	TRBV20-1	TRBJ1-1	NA	CSAWTPGGETEAFF	TGCAGTGCGTGGACCCCTGGGGGAGAGACTGAAGCTTTCTTT
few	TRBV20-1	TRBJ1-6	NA	CSAMDSSSYNSPLHF	TGCAGTGCCATGGACAGCAGCTCCTATAATTCACCCCTCCACTTT
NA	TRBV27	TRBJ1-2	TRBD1	CASSFTGTAALYGYTF	TGTGCCAGCAGTTTCACCGGGACAGCCGCCCTCTATGGCTACACCTTC
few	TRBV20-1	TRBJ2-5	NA	CSALPVRETQYF	TGCAGTGCTCTACCGGTCAGGGAGACCCAGTACTTC